The 21 T cell receptor beta chains reported below all come from one sample, sequenced in a study of Ad26.COV2.S vaccination and SARS-CoV-2 variants. The assay was immunoSEQ multiplex PCR, and TCRdb's table has in-frame clones only and misses some. The sample gives about 180,000 clones, 87% of which show up once; about 5.5% is in the top ten. The specimen was peripheral blood, collected after recovery from COVID-19. The receptors were gathered from a human donor who had recovered from COVID-19.

This chain links TRBV28 with TRBJ1-5; tentatively, D is TRBD1 (5 bases). The germline V gene has CDR1 MDHEN and CDR2 SYDVKM. Trimming removed 7 bases at V and 1 base at J, with 20 bases between. This CDR3 has 17 residues. The CDR3 sequence is CASNEFLQRGSNQPQHF. DNA for the CDR3: TGTGCCAGCAACGAGTTCTTACAACGGGGGAGCAATCAGCCCCAGCATTTT.

V usage is TRBV18 and J usage is TRBJ1-2; 9 bases match TRBD1. V shed 2 bases, J shed 9 bases, and the junction held 10 bases outside the gene matches. The germline V gene has CDR1 KGHSH and CDR2 LQKENI. The CDR3 is made up of 15 amino acids. The CDR3 sequence is CASSPNEGQGYSYTF. In DNA, the CDR3 is TGTGCCAGCTCACCAAACGAGGGACAGGGATATAGCTACACCTTC.

The V call is TRBV13, the J call TRBJ1-2, with 8 bases lining up with TRBD1. The V segment lost 5 bases and the J segment 2 bases; nucleotides outside the gene matches: 7. CDR1 and CDR2 (germline): PRHDT, FYEKMQ (reference sequence). The CDR3 consists of 15 residues. The CDR3 region is CASSPVRGRNYGYTF. For the CDR3, the DNA is TGTGCCAGCAGCCCCGTCAGGGGGCGAAACTATGGCTACACCTTC.

The rearrangement uses TRBV5-4 and TRBJ1-2; D possibly corresponds to TRBD1 (5 bases). Germline-derived CDR1 and CDR2 are SGHNT and YYREEE (reference sequence). V was cut by 3 bases and J by 6 bases, with 15 bases left in between. This CDR3 spans 14 amino acids. The CDR3 here is CASSWLGRGDGYTF. Here the CDR3 DNA reads TGTGCCAGCAGCTGGTTGGGGAGGGGAGATGGCTACACCTTC.

This chain connects TRBV11-1 to TRBJ2-3; TRBD1 aligns across 8 bases. Losses at the gene ends were 5 bases for V and 6 bases for J; bases not matched to a gene: 7. Germline V gene sequence: CDR1 SGHAT, CDR2 FQDESV (reference sequence). This CDR3 comprises 14 residues. The CDR3 reads CASSLRQGWDTQYF. The CDR3 DNA follows: TGTGCCAGCAGCCTTAGACAGGGGTGGGATACGCAGTATTTT.

The genes are TRBV3-1 (or the pseudogene TRBV3-2) and TRBJ2-7; 8 bases fit TRBD1. The CDR3 has 16 residues. J was trimmed by 2 bases and V by 4 bases; bases with no gene match: 10. The germline V gene has CDR1 LGHDT and CDR2 YNNKEL (reference sequence). The CDR3 reads CASSPEAGGLTYEQYF. The CDR3 nucleotides are TGTGCCAGCAGCCCTGAAGCAGGGGGCCTAACCTACGAGCAGTACTTC.

The V gene is TRBV25-1, the J gene TRBJ2-7; TRBD1 matches at 8 bases. The V gene end was trimmed by 5 bases and the J gene end by 1 base; junction bases not matched to a gene: 4. The CDR3 runs 14 residues. CDR1 is MGHDK and CDR2 is SYGVNS in the germline V gene. DNA for the CDR3: TGTGCCAGCAGTAACGACAGGGGATCCTACGAGCAGTACTTC. This sequence encodes CASSNDRGSYEQYF.

The rearrangement links TRBV18 to TRBJ1-1, with D unclear. Germline V lookup: CDR1 KGHSH, CDR2 LQKENI. This CDR3 is built from 14 residues. Trimming shortened V by 3 bases and J by 0 bases, and 8 bases separated the two germline ends. CDR3: CASSPGIVNTEAFF. CDR3 coding DNA: TGTGCCAGCTCACCGGGTATCGTGAACACTGAAGCTTTCTTT.

The chain employs TRBV9 and TRBJ2-2, with 8 bases matching TRBD2. Germline loops: CDR1 SGDLS, CDR2 YYNGEE. V trimming: 3 bases; J trimming: 0 bases; junction bases outside the gene matches: 4. The CDR3 loop spans 16 amino acids. The CDR3 protein is CASSAAGGTNTGELFF. The CDR3 coding sequence is TGTGCCAGCAGCGCGGCGGGGGGCACGAACACCGGGGAGCTGTTTTTT.

V and J are TRBV28 and TRBJ2-7, with a tentative D call TRBD2 (7 bases). The CDR3 covers 12 residues. V lost 2 bases and J lost 6, with 8 bases in between. In germline, CDR1 is MDHEN, CDR2 SYDVKM. CDR3 protein: CASSLRGGEQYF. DNA of the CDR3: TGTGCCAGCAGTTTAAGGGGGGGCGAGCAGTACTTC.

The chain has TRBV4-1 and TRBJ1-2; no clear D. The germline V and J ends were trimmed by 0 bases and 7 bases, with 12 bases remaining between them. The CDR3 is 14 amino acids. Germline-derived CDR1 and CDR2 are MGHRA and YSYEKL. This CDR3 reads CASSQEHSGRGYTF. DNA of the CDR3: TGCGCCAGCAGCCAAGAGCACAGTGGACGTGGCTACACCTTC.

V and J are TRBV3-1 (or the pseudogene TRBV3-2) and TRBJ1-1, with D tentatively TRBD1 (6 bases). Trimming took 2 bases from V and 3 from J, leaving 16 bases between them. Germline V CDR1 and CDR2: LGHDT, YNNKEL (reference sequence). The CDR3 extends over 16 amino acids. The CDR3 sequence is CASSQTRGGRYTEAFF. CDR3 in DNA: TGTGCCAGCAGCCAAACCCGAGGGGGGCGGTACACTGAAGCTTTCTTT.

This clone was observed once. The rearrangement links TRBV27 to TRBJ2-7; D is uncertain. The ends were cut back, 3 bases at V and 0 bases at J, with 9 bases in the middle. This CDR3 spans 14 amino acids. Germline values: CDR1 MNHEY, CDR2 SMNVEV (reference sequence). CDR3 amino acids: CASSFRKSSYEQYF. The CDR3 region has the DNA TGTGCCAGCAGTTTTCGCAAGAGCTCCTACGAGCAGTACTTC.

V and J are TRBV28 and TRBJ1-4; D gene ambiguous. Trimming took 7 bases from V and 3 from J, leaving 6 bases between them. Germline CDR1 reads MDHEN; CDR2 reads SYDVKM. CDR3 length: 12 residues. CDR3 coding DNA: TGTGCCAGCAAGGGCCCTAATGAAAAACTGTTTTTT. Translating gives CASKGPNEKLFF.

The V and J genes are TRBV18 and TRBJ2-3; TRBD1 aligns across 9 bases. Trimming at V came to 3 bases and at J to 6 bases, leaving 7 bases not matched to a gene. The CDR3 sequence is 15 residues long. Germline CDR1 is KGHSH and CDR2 is LQKENI. The CDR3 sequence is CASSPLTGGYDTQYF. CDR3 coding DNA: TGTGCCAGCTCACCTCTGACAGGGGGGTACGATACGCAGTATTTT.

The chain combines TRBV14 with TRBJ2-2, with 10 bases fitting TRBD2. There are 17 residues in the CDR3. The germline CDR1 and CDR2 sequences are SGHDN and FVKESK. The trim removed 4 bases at V and 7 bases at J, leaving 12 bases unmatched. The CDR3 coding sequence is TGTGCCAGCAGCCTCGTTAAGCGGGAGGGCCGCATCGGGGAGCTGTTTTTT. This codes for CASSLVKREGRIGELFF.

This sequence joins TRBV18 and TRBJ1-3; D is possibly TRBD1 (5 bases). V lost 3 bases and J 4 bases, leaving 13 bases between the germline ends. CDR3 length equals 15 residues. The germline V gene has CDR1 KGHSH and CDR2 LQKENI. In nucleotides, the CDR3 is TGTGCCAGCTCACCTAATCAGGGCCGGGGAAACACCATATATTTT. Translated, it gives CASSPNQGRGNTIYF.

V usage is TRBV5-4 and J usage is TRBJ1-1; D may be TRBD1 (6 bases). Between the trimmed V and J ends, which lost 4 bases and 1 base, there was a span of 17 bases. Germline V gene sequence: CDR1 SGHNT, CDR2 YYREEE (reference sequence). The CDR3 has 16 amino acids. For the CDR3, the DNA is TGTGCCAGCAGCCGGGGGGGGACACCGGGGAACACTGAAGCTTTCTTT. It encodes CASSRGGTPGNTEAFF.

The rearrangement uses TRBV19 and TRBJ1-6; D is unclear. The length of the CDR3 is 13 residues. The V gene lost 5 bases and the J gene lost 7 bases, with 9 bases spanning the gap. Germline-derived CDR1 and CDR2 are LNHDA and SQIVND (reference sequence). CDR3 DNA sequence: TGTGCCAGTAGTCTCTCATCCAATTCACCCCTCCACTTT. Translating it yields CASSLSSNSPLHF.

The chain uses TRBV6-1 and TRBJ1-1; D gene unclear. Germline V CDR1 and CDR2: MNHNS, SASEGT. The CDR3 spans 16 residues. Trimming left V 2 bases short and J 2 bases short, with 15 bases between. CDR3 amino acids: CASSELDLNSNTEAFF. The DNA for the CDR3 is TGTGCCAGCAGTGAACTGGACCTGAATTCAAACACTGAAGCTTTCTTT.

The J gene is TRBJ2-3, the V gene TRBV6-4, with 11 bases identical to TRBD2. Looked up from germline, CDR1 is MRHNA and CDR2 is SNTAGT. Losses at the gene ends were 7 bases for V and 2 bases for J; bases not matched to a gene: 8. This CDR3 comprises 16 residues. The CDR3: CASKELAGATTDTQYF. The CDR3 DNA reads TGTGCCAGCAAAGAACTAGCGGGGGCCACCACAGATACGCAGTATTTT.